The next 13 T cell receptor beta chains were all read from a single sample in a study of shared clonotypes between healthy human individuals. Generated by immunoSEQ multiplex PCR, the TCRdb table keeps only in-frame clones and is missing some. The sample holds more than 2 million clones; 90% to 95% are singletons and the top ten take 0.1% to 0.15%. The sample taken for sequencing was naive CD4+ T cells sorted from blood. Subset denoted: CD45RA+ positively selected. The receptors were gathered from a young man in good health.

This clone has only one observation. The chain employs TRBV4-1 and TRBJ2-1, with 10 nucleotides matching TRBD2. The V gene end was trimmed by 0 bases and the J gene end by 8 bases; junction bases not matched to a gene: 13. From germline, CDR1 is MGHRA and CDR2 YSYEKL. The CDR3 spans 18 residues. This CDR3 is CASSQDPPGSGRRDEQFF. The CDR3 DNA sequence: TGCGCCAGCAGCCAAGATCCCCCGGGTAGCGGGAGGAGGGATGAGCAGTTCTTC.

This chain uses TRBV2 with TRBJ1-3; D is uncertain. Germline V lookup: CDR1 SNHLY, CDR2 FYNNEI. There are 13 residues in the CDR3. The ends were cut back, 6 bases at V and 6 bases at J, with 12 bases in the middle. The CDR3, as DNA: TGTGCCAGCAGCGAAAACACTCAAAACACCATATATTTT. Its translation: CASSENTQNTIYF.

The chain carries TRBV6-1 and TRBJ2-1, with 10 bases fitting TRBD2. CDR1 is MNHNS, CDR2 SASEGT, per germline. V dropped 8 bases and J dropped 4; count of bases not matched to a gene: 5. This CDR3 spans 14 amino acids. The CDR3 nucleotides read TGTGCCAGCCTAGCGGGAGTCTTGTACAATGAGCAGTTCTTC. This gives the protein CASLAGVLYNEQFF.

This chain connects TRBV5-1 to TRBJ2-5, with unresolved D. There are 14 residues in the CDR3. Trimming left V 4 bases short and J 5 bases short, with 15 bases between. The germline V gene encodes CDR1 SGHRS and CDR2 YFSETQ. CDR3 coding DNA: TGCGCCAGCAGCCCCGGCACCATGGGGGAGACCCAGTACTTC. Its protein is CASSPGTMGETQYF. Based on the CDR3 plus reference TRBV5-1 and TRBJ2-5, the full variable domain is KAGVTQTPRYLIKTRGQQVTLSCSPISGHRSVSWYQQTPGQGLQFLFEYFSETQRNKGNFPGRFSGRQFSNSRSEMNVSTLELGDSALYLCASSPGTMGETQYFGPGTRLLVL.

J is TRBJ2-7 and V is TRBV6-1; 7 positions agree with TRBD1. The length of the CDR3 is 14 residues. V lost 7 bases to trimming and J lost 0 bases; unmatched junction nucleotides: 6. In germline, CDR1 is MNHNS, CDR2 SASEGT. DNA of the CDR3: TGTGCCAGCATCAAGGACAGGACCTCCTACGAGCAGTACTTC. The encoded protein is CASIKDRTSYEQYF.

This clone appeared once. The V call is TRBV7-2, the J call TRBJ1-2; 7 positions match TRBD1. Germline loops: CDR1 SGHTA, CDR2 FQGNSA. J gave up 5 bases and V 1 base, and 4 bases lay outside the gene matches. This CDR3 comprises 14 residues. CDR3 DNA sequence: TGTGCCAGCAGCTTAGAGGGGACAGTTTATGGCTACACCTTC. Translation: CASSLEGTVYGYTF. Using reference TRBV7-2 and TRBJ1-2 for the parts outside the CDR3, the full variable domain is GAGVSQSPSNKVTEKGKDVELRCDPISGHTALYWYRQSLGQGLEFLIYFQGNSAPDKSGLPSDRFSAERTGGSVSTLTIQRTQQEDSAVYLCASSLEGTVYGYTFGSGTRLTVV.

The rearrangement joins TRBV4-1 to TRBJ2-7, with D possibly matching TRBD2 (6 bases). CDR3 size: 17 residues. The germline V gene has CDR1 MGHRA and CDR2 YSYEKL. V lost 0 bases to trimming and J lost 2 bases, with 17 bases between them. The CDR3 region is CASSQEGTLPFTYEQYF. CDR3 bases: TGCGCCAGCAGCCAAGAAGGGACTCTCCCCTTTACCTACGAGCAGTACTTC.

The rearrangement uses TRBV7-9 and TRBJ1-4; 7 bases fit TRBD1. The CDR3 is made up of 14 amino acids. V lost 2 bases, J lost 5 bases, and 2 bases stayed unmatched. Germline values: CDR1 SEHNR, CDR2 FQNEAQ (reference sequence). CDR3 DNA sequence: TGTGCCAGCAGCTTACAGGGGGTGAATGAAAAACTGTTTTTT. Protein product: CASSLQGVNEKLFF. Full variable domain (missing parts from reference TRBV7-9 and TRBJ1-4): DTGVSQNPRHKITKRGQNVTFRCDPISEHNRLYWYRQTLGQGPEFLTYFQNEAQLEKSRLLSDRFSAERPKGSFSTLEIQRTEQGDSAMYLCASSLQGVNEKLFFGSGTQLSVL.

The chain uses TRBV6-1 and TRBJ2-1; 12 nucleotides agree with TRBD2. The CDR3 is 15 amino acids. With V trimmed by 7 bases and J by 4 bases, 5 bases remained unmatched. Germline V gene sequence: CDR1 MNHNS, CDR2 SASEGT. The CDR3 protein is CASTAGTSGYNEQFF. CDR3 bases: TGTGCCAGCACCGCCGGGACTAGCGGGTACAATGAGCAGTTCTTC.

The CDR3 reads CSVTGTGGKFDYEQYF. The CDR3 nucleotides are TGCAGCGTCACGGGGACAGGGGGCAAATTCGACTACGAGCAGTACTTC. The rearrangement joins TRBV29-1 to TRBJ2-7, with 12 bases that match TRBD1. The length of the CDR3 is 16 residues. Trimming at V came to 6 bases and at J to 3 bases, leaving 12 bases not matched to a gene. Germline CDR1 reads SQVTM; CDR2 reads ANQGSEA.

This rearrangement joins TRBV21-1 to TRBJ1-2; the table names TRBD1, a call not compared with the DNA. TRBV21-1 is tagged as a pseudogene. The CDR3 is 13 residues long. The CDR3 DNA follows: TGTGCCAGCAACCTGACAGGGCACTATGGCTACACCTTC. Translation: CASNLTGHYGYTF.

The chain combines TRBV5-6 with TRBJ2-7; no reliable D call. The CDR3 consists of 11 residues. The germline V gene has CDR1 SGHDT and CDR2 YYEEEE. V was pared by 4 bases and J by 3 bases, with 5 bases between. The CDR3 nucleotides are TGTGCCAGCAGCCGGCGCTACGAGCAGTACTTC. Translated: CASSRRYEQYF.

This chain uses TRBV5-1 with TRBJ1-1, with D unresolved. The V gene lost 1 base and the J gene lost 0 bases, with 7 bases spanning the gap. Germline values: CDR1 SGHRS, CDR2 YFSETQ. This CDR3 is built from 14 residues. The CDR3 nucleotides are TGCGCCAGCAGCTTGTTTGACCTGAACACTGAAGCTTTCTTT. It codes for CASSLFDLNTEAFF.